The rows below give T cell receptor beta chains drawn from one sample of a study of beta chain features in type 1 diabetes. The data were produced by immunoSEQ multiplex PCR, yet TCRdb's version contains in-frame clones alone and is incomplete. The sample records hundreds of thousands of clones, 13% being singletons. What was sequenced was naive CD4+ T cells from blood. These TCRs come from a man younger than 35 with type 1 diabetes. Each CDR3 is given with its conserved first and last residue. The order of the fields is J gene, D gene, V gene, CDR3 protein. The D gene is left open where the match is weak.

TRBJ2-5,TRBD2,TRBV10-3,CAISGGETQYF
TRBJ2-3,NA,TRBV11-2,CASSLNPPDRLSTDTQYF
TRBJ1-6,NA,TRBV7-3,CASSLRGYGSPLHF
TRBJ1-1,NA,TRBV7-9,CASSFLEEIEAFF
TRBJ2-1,TRBD1,TRBV11-3,CASSQNWDRVGYEQFF
TRBJ2-3,NA,TRBV5-4,CASSLGQSNTDTQYF
TRBJ1-5,NA,TRBV15,CATSGGANSNQPQHF
TRBJ1-6,TRBD1,TRBV2,CASSEGQGRNSPLHF
TRBJ2-7,NA,TRBV18,CASSPGDSFEQYF
TRBJ1-2,NA,TRBV15,CATSSPGYWNGYTF
TRBJ2-7,NA,TRBV30,CAWSATNYEQYF
TRBJ1-2,NA,TRBV25-1,CASSDREISGYTF
TRBJ1-2,NA,TRBV28,CASSKDPYGYTF
TRBJ2-7,NA,TRBV23-1,CASSQPGPTDAYEQYF
TRBJ1-6,TRBD1,TRBV6-6,CASSPAYRGEGSPLHF
TRBJ1-2,NA,TRBV7-9,CASSLEASNYGYTF
TRBJ2-3,NA,TRBV14,CASSQTTIRADTQYF
TRBJ1-4,TRBD1,TRBV19,CASSSGGVGEKLFF
TRBJ2-5,NA,TRBV25-1,CASSKQETQYF
TRBJ2-1,NA,TRBV5-1,CASKFGSVEQFF
TRBJ2-3,TRBD1,TRBV7-3,CASSPRDRGTDTQYF
TRBJ1-1,NA,TRBV7-6,CASSLSSGRWGLTEAFF
TRBJ1-4,NA,TRBV30,CAWSVGVEKLFF
TRBJ1-2,NA,TRBV28,CASSFGVYGYTF
TRBJ2-2,TRBD1,TRBV7-2,CASRPPGTEIGGELFF
TRBJ2-7,TRBD1,TRBV7-2,CASSLGQVLEQYF
TRBJ2-7,NA,TRBV28,CASRQQGVDEQYF
TRBJ1-6,NA,TRBV15,CATSRDSPLHF
TRBJ1-5,TRBD1,TRBV2,CASTGGTQPQHF
TRBJ2-6,TRBD1,TRBV18,CASSPPQGAGGANVLTF
TRBJ1-2,NA,TRBV7-9,CASAQDLYGYTF
TRBJ1-4,NA,TRBV21-1,CASRGKGREKLFF
TRBJ2-7,TRBD1,TRBV29-1,CSVGTGDAEQYF
TRBJ1-1,NA,TRBV18,CASSPIERSEAFF
TRBJ1-5,NA,TRBV30,CAWSPDSNQPQHF
TRBJ1-6,TRBD1,TRBV28,CASSSAGTVYNSPLHF
TRBJ2-3,NA,TRBV19,CASSIWRTAPGDTQYF
TRBJ1-2,NA,TRBV4-1,CASSQDGATGYTF
TRBJ2-3,NA,TRBV5-4,CASRSQGQTRTDTQYF
TRBJ1-1,NA,TRBV6-5,CASIPPGQDEAFF
TRBJ1-1,NA,TRBV7-9,CASSLVVGAEAFF
TRBJ1-5,NA,TRBV4-1,CASSQQVFSGQPQHF
TRBJ2-7,NA,TRBV5-6,CASSSDSSYEQYF
TRBJ2-7,NA,TRBV19,CASSIDVNVYEQYF
TRBJ2-4,NA,TRBV7-2,CASSLGHRNIQYF
TRBJ1-1,TRBD1,TRBV29-1,CSVGRQGDTEAFF
TRBJ1-5,NA,TRBV6-5,CASSSTSGTGLQPQHF
TRBJ1-1,TRBD1,TRBV7-6,CASSLEGALGEAFF